This T cell receptor (beta chain) was found in a study of blood T cell repertoires in COVID-19. The data were produced by immunoSEQ multiplex PCR, yet TCRdb's version contains in-frame clones alone and is incomplete. In the table there are 110,000 to 150,000 clones, around 89% of which are singletons. Trimming shortened V by 6 bases and J by 5 bases, and 16 bases separated the two germline ends. The germline CDR1 and CDR2 sequences are MDHEN and SYDVKM. This CDR3 comprises 14 residues. This chain joins TRBV28 and TRBJ1-2, with D unresolved. The sample taken for sequencing was peripheral blood. The clonotype comes from a man aged 60-69 years with active or convalescent COVID-19. The CDR3: CASREGTLKYGYTF. CDR3 bases: TGTGCCAGCAGAGAGGGTACCCTGAAGTATGGCTACACCTTC.